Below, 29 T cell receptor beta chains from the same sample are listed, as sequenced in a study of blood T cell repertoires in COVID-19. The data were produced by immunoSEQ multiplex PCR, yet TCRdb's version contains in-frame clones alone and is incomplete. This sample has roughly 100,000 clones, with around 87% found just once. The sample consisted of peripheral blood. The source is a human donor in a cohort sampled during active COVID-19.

CDR3 sequence (DNA): TGTGCCAGCAGTGTTCAAATTGGGACAGGTGTCAACACTGAAGCTTTCTTT. It translates to CASSVQIGTGVNTEAFF. The chain has TRBV6-1 and TRBJ1-1, with 8 bases matching TRBD1. CDR1 is MNHNS and CDR2 is SASEGT in the germline V gene. The junction had 12 bases not matched to a gene; V was cut back by 4 bases and J by 2 bases. The CDR3 covers 17 residues.

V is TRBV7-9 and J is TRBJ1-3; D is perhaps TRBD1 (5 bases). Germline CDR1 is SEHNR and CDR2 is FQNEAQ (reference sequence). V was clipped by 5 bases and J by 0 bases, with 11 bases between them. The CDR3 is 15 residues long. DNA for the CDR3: TGTGCCAGCAGCCGTCAGGGAAGCTCTGGAAACACCATATATTTT. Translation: CASSRQGSSGNTIYF.

In nucleotides, the CDR3 is TGTGCCAGCAGCCATCCGACGGCGGGGGCCGGCGGCGGCTACACCTTC. Its protein is CASSHPTAGAGGGYTF. The J gene is TRBJ1-2, the V gene TRBV4-2, with D possibly matching TRBD1 (6 bases). Trimming took off 3 bases at V and 8 bases at J, with 22 bases between the two ends. This CDR3 is 16 amino acids long. Per germline, CDR1 LGHNA and CDR2 YNFKEQ.

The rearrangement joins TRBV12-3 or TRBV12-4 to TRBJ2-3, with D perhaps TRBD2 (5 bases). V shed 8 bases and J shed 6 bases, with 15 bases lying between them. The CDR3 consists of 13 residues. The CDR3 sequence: CASDGEVEDTQYF. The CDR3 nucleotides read TGTGCCAGCGACGGGGAAGTAGAGGATACGCAGTATTTT.

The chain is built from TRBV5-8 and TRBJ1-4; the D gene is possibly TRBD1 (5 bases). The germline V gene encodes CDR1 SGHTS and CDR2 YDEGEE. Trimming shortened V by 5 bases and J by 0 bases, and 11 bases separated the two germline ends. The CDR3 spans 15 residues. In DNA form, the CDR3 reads TGTGCCAGCAGACAGGAGGGGACAACTAATGAAAAACTGTTTTTT. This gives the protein CASRQEGTTNEKLFF.

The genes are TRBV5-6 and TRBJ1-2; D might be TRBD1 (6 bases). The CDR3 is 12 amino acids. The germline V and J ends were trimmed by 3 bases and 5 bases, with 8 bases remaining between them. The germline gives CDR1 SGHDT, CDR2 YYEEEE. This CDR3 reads CASSYRDYGYTF. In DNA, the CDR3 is TGTGCCAGCAGCTACAGGGATTATGGCTACACCTTC.

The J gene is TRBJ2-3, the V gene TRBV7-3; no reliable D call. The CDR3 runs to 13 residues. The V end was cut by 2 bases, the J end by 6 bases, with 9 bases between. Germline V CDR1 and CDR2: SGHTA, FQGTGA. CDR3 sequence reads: CASSLGKMDTQYF. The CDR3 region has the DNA TGTGCCAGCAGCTTAGGCAAGATGGATACGCAGTATTTT. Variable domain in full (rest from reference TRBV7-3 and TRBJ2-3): GAGVSQTPSNKVTEKGKYVELRCDPISGHTALYWYRQSLGQGPEFLIYFQGTGAADDSGLPNDRFFAVRPEGSVSTLKIQRTERGDSAVYLCASSLGKMDTQYFGPGTRLTVL.

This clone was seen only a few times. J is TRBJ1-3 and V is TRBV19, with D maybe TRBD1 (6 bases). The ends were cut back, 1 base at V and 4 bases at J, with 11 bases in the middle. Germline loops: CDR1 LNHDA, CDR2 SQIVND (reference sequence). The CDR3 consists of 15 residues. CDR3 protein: CASSIAGDRGNTIYF. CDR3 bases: TGTGCCAGTAGTATAGCCGGAGACAGGGGAAACACCATATATTTT.

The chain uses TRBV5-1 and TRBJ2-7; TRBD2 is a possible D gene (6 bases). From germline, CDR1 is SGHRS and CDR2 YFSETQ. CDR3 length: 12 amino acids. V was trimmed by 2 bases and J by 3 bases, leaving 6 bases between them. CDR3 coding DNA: TGCGCCAGCAGCTTCGGGGGCTACGAGCAGTACTTC. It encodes CASSFGGYEQYF.

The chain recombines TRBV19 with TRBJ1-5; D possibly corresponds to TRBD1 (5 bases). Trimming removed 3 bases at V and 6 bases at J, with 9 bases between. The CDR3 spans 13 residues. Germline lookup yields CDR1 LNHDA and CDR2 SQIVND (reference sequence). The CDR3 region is CASSIQGAQPQHF. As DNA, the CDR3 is TGTGCCAGTAGTATCCAGGGCGCTCAGCCCCAGCATTTT. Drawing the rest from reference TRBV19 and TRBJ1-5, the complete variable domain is DGGITQSPKYLFRKEGQNVTLSCEQNLNHDAMYWYRQDPGQGLRLIYYSQIVNDFQKGDIAEGYSVSREKKESFPLTVTSAQKNPTAFYLCASSIQGAQPQHFGDGTRLSIL.

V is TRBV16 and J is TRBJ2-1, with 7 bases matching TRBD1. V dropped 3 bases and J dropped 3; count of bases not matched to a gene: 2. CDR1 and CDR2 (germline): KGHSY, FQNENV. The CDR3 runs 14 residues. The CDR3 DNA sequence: TGTGCCAGCAGCCAGAGGACAGGCTACAATGAGCAGTTCTTC. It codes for CASSQRTGYNEQFF.

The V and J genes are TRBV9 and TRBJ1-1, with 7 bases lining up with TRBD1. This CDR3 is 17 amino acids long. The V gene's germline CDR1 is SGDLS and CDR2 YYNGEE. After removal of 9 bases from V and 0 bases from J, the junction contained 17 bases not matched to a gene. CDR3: CATRGFRDRKMNTEAFF. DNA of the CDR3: TGTGCCACCCGAGGTTTCCGGGACAGAAAAATGAACACTGAAGCTTTCTTT.

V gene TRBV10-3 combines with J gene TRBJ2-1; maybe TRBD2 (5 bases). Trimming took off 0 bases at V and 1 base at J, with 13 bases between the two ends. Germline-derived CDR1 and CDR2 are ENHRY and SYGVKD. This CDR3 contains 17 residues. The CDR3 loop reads CAISESISIASYNEQFF. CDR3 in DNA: TGTGCCATCAGTGAGTCGATTTCTATAGCGTCCTACAATGAGCAGTTCTTC.

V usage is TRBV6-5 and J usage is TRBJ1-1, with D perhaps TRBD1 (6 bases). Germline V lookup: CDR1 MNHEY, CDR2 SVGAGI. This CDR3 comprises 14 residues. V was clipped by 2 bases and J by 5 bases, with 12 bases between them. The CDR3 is CASSYDNRVTEAFF. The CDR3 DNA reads TGTGCCAGCAGTTACGATAACAGGGTAACTGAAGCTTTCTTT.

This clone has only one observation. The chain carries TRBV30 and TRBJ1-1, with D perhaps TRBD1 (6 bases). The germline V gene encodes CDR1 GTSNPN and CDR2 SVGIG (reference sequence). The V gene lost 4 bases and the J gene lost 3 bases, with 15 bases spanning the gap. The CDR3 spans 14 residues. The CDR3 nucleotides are TGTGCCTGGAACTTGTTGGGGGCCCACACTGAAGCTTTCTTT. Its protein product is CAWNLLGAHTEAFF.

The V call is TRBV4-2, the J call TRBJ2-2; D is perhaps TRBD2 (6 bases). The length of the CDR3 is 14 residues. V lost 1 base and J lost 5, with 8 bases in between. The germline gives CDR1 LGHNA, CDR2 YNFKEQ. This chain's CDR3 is CASSQARGTGELFF. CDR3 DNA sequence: TGTGCCAGCAGCCAAGCCCGGGGGACCGGGGAGCTGTTTTTT.

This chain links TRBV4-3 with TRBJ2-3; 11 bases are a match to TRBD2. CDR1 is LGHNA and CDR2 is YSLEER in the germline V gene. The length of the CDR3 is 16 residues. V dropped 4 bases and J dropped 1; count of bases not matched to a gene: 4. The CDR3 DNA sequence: TGCGCCAGCAGCCCCAGACTAGCGGGGCGCACAGATACGCAGTATTTT. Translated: CASSPRLAGRTDTQYF.

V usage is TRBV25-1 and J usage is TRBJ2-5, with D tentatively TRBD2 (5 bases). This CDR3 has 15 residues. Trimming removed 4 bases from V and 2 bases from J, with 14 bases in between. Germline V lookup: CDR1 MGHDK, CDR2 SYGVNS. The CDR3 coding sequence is TGTGCCAGCAGTGTGCCGGGCTCGGGGCAAGAGACCCAGTACTTC. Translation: CASSVPGSGQETQYF.

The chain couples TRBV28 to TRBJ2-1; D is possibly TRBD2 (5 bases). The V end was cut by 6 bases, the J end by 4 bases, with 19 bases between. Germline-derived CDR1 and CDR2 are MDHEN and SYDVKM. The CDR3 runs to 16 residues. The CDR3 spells CASRRAERVPYNEQFF. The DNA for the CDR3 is TGTGCCAGCAGGAGGGCTGAGAGAGTGCCGTACAATGAGCAGTTCTTC. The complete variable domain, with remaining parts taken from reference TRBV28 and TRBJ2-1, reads DVKVTQSSRYLVKRTGEKVFLECVQDMDHENMFWYRQDPGLGLRLIYFSYDVKMKEKGDIPEGYSVSREKKERFSLILESASTNQTSMYLCASRRAERVPYNEQFFGPGTRLTVL.

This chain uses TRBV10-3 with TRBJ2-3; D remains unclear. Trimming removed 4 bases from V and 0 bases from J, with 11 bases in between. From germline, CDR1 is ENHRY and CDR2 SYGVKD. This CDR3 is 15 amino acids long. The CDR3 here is CAISAASASTDTQYF. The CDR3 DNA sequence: TGTGCCATCAGTGCGGCGAGCGCTAGCACAGATACGCAGTATTTT.

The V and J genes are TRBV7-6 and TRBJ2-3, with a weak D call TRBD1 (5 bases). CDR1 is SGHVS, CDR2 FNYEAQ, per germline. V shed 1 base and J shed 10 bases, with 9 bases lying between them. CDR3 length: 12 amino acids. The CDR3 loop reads CASSLEAGSQYF. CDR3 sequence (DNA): TGTGCCAGCAGCTTAGAAGCAGGGTCGCAGTATTTT.

This CDR3 reads CASTVAGNTEAFF. CDR3 sequence (DNA): TGTGCCAGCACCGTGGCGGGGAACACTGAAGCTTTCTTT. The rearrangement joins TRBV12-3 or TRBV12-4 to TRBJ1-1; no clear D. CDR3 length: 13 amino acids. V was pared by 7 bases and J by 1 base, with 10 bases between.

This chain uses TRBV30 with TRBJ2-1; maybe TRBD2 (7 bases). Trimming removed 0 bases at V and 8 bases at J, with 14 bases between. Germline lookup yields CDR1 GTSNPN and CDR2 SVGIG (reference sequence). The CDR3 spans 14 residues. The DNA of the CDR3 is TGTGCCTGGAGTGTACAAGGGGGGGGCTATGAGCAGTTCTTC. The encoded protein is CAWSVQGGGYEQFF.

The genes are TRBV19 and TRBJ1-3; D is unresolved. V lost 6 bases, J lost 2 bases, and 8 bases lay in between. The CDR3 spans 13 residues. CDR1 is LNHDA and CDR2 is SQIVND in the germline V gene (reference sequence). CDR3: CASRSIAGNTIYF. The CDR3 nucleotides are TGTGCCAGTAGAAGTATAGCTGGAAACACCATATATTTT.

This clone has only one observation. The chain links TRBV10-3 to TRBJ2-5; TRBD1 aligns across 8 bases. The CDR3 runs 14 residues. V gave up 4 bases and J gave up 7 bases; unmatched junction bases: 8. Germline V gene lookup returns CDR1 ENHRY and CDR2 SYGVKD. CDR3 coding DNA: TGTGCCATCAGTGGTGGGACAGGACGCGGGACCCAGTACTTC. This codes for CAISGGTGRGTQYF.

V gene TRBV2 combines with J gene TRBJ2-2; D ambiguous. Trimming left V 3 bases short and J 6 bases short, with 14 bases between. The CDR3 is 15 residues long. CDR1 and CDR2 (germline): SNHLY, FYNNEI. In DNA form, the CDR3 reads TGTGCCAGCAGTGACAACTCCAGGCGCGCCGGGGAGCTGTTTTTT. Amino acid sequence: CASSDNSRRAGELFF.

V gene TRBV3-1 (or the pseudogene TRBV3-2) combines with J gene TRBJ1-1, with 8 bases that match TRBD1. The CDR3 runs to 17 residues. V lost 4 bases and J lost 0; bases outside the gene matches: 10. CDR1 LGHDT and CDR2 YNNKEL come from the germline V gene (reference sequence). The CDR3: CASSPTDRGSMNTEAFF. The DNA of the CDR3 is TGTGCCAGCAGCCCGACCGACAGGGGATCGATGAACACTGAAGCTTTCTTT.

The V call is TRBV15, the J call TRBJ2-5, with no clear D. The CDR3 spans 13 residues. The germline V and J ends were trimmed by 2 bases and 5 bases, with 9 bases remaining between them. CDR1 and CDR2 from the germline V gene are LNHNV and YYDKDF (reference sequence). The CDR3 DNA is TGTGCCACCAGCAGAAGCGCCGGGGAGACCCAGTACTTC. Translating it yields CATSRSAGETQYF.

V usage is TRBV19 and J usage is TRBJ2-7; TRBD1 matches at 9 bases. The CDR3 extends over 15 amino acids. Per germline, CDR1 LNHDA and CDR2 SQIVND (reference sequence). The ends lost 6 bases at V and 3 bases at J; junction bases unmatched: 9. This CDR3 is CASRAMPGQGYEQYF. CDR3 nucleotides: TGTGCCAGTAGGGCGATGCCGGGACAGGGCTACGAGCAGTACTTC. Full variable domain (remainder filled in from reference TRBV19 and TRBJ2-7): DGGITQSPKYLFRKEGQNVTLSCEQNLNHDAMYWYRQDPGQGLRLIYYSQIVNDFQKGDIAEGYSVSREKKESFPLTVTSAQKNPTAFYLCASRAMPGQGYEQYFGPGTRLTVT.